This TCR beta chain was obtained from a study of vaccination effects on CD4 cells after COVID-19 (dated by TCRdb to 2022 to 2024). About the investigation overall: Post-vaccine samples across the study were collected a median of 72 days after the second dose, with a range of 14 to 241. A total of nine to ten COVID-19 convalescent patients and several SARS-CoV-2-naive healthy vaccine recipients were included in the full study. SARS-CoV-2 spike-specific CD4+ TCR repertoires were compared before and after mRNA vaccination in COVID-19 convalescent patients and in infection-naive vaccine recipients. Cultures from other donors in the study were sequenced with the Oncomine TCR Beta short-read assay on an Illumina iSeq 100.

This clone was seen a handful of times. Which antigen it targets is not known. No base quality information exists; no much larger clone differs at one position. The method was the immunoSEQ multiplex PCR assay. DNA from the cultured, isolated CD4+ T cells was subjected to TCR beta CDR3 sequencing. The original pipeline was this. Non-productive TCR sequences were discarded, and reads were trimmed to the CDR3 region, with only CDR3s of 7 or more amino acids retained. The MANAFEST web app was used to pick out antigen-specific clonotypes by comparing their expansion in peptide wells with that in reference cultures. To count as positive, a clone had to show expansion at FDR<0.05 compared with the reference and with all other wells, an odds ratio above 5, and a frequency above 0.1% in two replicate wells. Clonotypes significantly expanded in SARS-CoV-2 spike wells and in at least one common cold coronavirus spike condition were defined as cross-reactive. CDR3 similarity was assessed by Levenshtein distance using the stringdist R package, and unrooted trees were constructed with ape in R 3.6.1. This is the immuneACCESS table as TCRdb keeps it, with only in-frame sequences that have V and J called. A part of the clones is gone; compared with another copy, unresolved V genes explain less than half, and the rest is unexplained. Clonal size and the V and J genes are those of that table, whereas D and trimming came from the DNA. Within this sample are under 40,000 clones, with approximately 82% of them counted one time only. Just under 2% of the sample goes to the ten largest clones.

Here V drops 5 bases and J drops 5 bases, and the junction holds 5 bases not matched to any gene. The CDR1 and CDR2 encoded by the germline V gene are SGHVS and FQNEAQ. The CDR3, cysteine through phenylalanine, is 15 amino acids long. The kept DNA is CDR3 alone, 45 bases in frame from the first base. The investigation overall reported the following: Limitations of the study were the small number of convalescent patients and the absence of early post-infection timepoints. Among healthy vaccine recipients, nearly all vaccine-induced clones were SARS-CoV-2 mono-reactive, and just 1 of 255 was cross-reactive with common cold coronaviruses. At late post-vaccination timepoints, both infection-induced and vaccine-induced clones showed marked clonal contraction, consistent with waning T cell responses.

In the ViraFEST assay, PBMC were stimulated with viral peptide pools, and antigen-specific CD4+ T cell clonotypes were then identified by expansion using TCR sequencing. After more than 9 days of culture, CD4+ T cells were isolated with the EasySep CD4+ T cell isolation kit. Participants received two doses of either the BNT162b2 or the mRNA-1273 mRNA SARS-CoV-2 vaccine. Healthy vaccine recipients had no prior SARS-CoV-2 infection, confirmed by negative nucleocapsid antibodies before and after vaccination. A few million PBMC per well were cultured in IMDM with about 4.8% human AB serum, roughly 10 IU/ml IL-2 and gentamicin, plus 10 ug/ml peptides. On days 3 and 7, half of the culture medium was replaced with fresh IL-2-containing medium. Unless noted otherwise, every peptide stimulation condition was grown in triplicate wells. PBMC were separated from whole blood using Ficoll-Paque Plus gradient centrifugation and were then either cryopreserved at -140C or used fresh. The overlapping peptide pools covered the spike proteins of SARS-CoV-2 as well as those of the common cold coronaviruses HCoV-NL63, HCoV-OC43 and HCoV-229E. The QIAamp micro DNA kit was used to extract genomic DNA from the cultured CD4+ T cells.

Source: CD4+ T cells from PBMCs cultured with HCoV-NL63 spike peptides, taken after COVID-19 vaccination. The sample's cell subset or site label, in plain terms: HCoV-NL63 spike overlapping peptide pool stimulation. The source is a human donor who received a COVID-19 vaccine. Some clones in this sample may be carry-over from other donors' samples. The rearranged chain carries TRBV7-8 and TRBJ2-6, with 8 central nucleotides matching TRBD1. At the DNA level, the sequence is TGTGCCAGCAGCGTACAGGGGGTAAGGGCCAACGTCCTGACTTTC. This yields the protein CASSVQGVRANVLTF.